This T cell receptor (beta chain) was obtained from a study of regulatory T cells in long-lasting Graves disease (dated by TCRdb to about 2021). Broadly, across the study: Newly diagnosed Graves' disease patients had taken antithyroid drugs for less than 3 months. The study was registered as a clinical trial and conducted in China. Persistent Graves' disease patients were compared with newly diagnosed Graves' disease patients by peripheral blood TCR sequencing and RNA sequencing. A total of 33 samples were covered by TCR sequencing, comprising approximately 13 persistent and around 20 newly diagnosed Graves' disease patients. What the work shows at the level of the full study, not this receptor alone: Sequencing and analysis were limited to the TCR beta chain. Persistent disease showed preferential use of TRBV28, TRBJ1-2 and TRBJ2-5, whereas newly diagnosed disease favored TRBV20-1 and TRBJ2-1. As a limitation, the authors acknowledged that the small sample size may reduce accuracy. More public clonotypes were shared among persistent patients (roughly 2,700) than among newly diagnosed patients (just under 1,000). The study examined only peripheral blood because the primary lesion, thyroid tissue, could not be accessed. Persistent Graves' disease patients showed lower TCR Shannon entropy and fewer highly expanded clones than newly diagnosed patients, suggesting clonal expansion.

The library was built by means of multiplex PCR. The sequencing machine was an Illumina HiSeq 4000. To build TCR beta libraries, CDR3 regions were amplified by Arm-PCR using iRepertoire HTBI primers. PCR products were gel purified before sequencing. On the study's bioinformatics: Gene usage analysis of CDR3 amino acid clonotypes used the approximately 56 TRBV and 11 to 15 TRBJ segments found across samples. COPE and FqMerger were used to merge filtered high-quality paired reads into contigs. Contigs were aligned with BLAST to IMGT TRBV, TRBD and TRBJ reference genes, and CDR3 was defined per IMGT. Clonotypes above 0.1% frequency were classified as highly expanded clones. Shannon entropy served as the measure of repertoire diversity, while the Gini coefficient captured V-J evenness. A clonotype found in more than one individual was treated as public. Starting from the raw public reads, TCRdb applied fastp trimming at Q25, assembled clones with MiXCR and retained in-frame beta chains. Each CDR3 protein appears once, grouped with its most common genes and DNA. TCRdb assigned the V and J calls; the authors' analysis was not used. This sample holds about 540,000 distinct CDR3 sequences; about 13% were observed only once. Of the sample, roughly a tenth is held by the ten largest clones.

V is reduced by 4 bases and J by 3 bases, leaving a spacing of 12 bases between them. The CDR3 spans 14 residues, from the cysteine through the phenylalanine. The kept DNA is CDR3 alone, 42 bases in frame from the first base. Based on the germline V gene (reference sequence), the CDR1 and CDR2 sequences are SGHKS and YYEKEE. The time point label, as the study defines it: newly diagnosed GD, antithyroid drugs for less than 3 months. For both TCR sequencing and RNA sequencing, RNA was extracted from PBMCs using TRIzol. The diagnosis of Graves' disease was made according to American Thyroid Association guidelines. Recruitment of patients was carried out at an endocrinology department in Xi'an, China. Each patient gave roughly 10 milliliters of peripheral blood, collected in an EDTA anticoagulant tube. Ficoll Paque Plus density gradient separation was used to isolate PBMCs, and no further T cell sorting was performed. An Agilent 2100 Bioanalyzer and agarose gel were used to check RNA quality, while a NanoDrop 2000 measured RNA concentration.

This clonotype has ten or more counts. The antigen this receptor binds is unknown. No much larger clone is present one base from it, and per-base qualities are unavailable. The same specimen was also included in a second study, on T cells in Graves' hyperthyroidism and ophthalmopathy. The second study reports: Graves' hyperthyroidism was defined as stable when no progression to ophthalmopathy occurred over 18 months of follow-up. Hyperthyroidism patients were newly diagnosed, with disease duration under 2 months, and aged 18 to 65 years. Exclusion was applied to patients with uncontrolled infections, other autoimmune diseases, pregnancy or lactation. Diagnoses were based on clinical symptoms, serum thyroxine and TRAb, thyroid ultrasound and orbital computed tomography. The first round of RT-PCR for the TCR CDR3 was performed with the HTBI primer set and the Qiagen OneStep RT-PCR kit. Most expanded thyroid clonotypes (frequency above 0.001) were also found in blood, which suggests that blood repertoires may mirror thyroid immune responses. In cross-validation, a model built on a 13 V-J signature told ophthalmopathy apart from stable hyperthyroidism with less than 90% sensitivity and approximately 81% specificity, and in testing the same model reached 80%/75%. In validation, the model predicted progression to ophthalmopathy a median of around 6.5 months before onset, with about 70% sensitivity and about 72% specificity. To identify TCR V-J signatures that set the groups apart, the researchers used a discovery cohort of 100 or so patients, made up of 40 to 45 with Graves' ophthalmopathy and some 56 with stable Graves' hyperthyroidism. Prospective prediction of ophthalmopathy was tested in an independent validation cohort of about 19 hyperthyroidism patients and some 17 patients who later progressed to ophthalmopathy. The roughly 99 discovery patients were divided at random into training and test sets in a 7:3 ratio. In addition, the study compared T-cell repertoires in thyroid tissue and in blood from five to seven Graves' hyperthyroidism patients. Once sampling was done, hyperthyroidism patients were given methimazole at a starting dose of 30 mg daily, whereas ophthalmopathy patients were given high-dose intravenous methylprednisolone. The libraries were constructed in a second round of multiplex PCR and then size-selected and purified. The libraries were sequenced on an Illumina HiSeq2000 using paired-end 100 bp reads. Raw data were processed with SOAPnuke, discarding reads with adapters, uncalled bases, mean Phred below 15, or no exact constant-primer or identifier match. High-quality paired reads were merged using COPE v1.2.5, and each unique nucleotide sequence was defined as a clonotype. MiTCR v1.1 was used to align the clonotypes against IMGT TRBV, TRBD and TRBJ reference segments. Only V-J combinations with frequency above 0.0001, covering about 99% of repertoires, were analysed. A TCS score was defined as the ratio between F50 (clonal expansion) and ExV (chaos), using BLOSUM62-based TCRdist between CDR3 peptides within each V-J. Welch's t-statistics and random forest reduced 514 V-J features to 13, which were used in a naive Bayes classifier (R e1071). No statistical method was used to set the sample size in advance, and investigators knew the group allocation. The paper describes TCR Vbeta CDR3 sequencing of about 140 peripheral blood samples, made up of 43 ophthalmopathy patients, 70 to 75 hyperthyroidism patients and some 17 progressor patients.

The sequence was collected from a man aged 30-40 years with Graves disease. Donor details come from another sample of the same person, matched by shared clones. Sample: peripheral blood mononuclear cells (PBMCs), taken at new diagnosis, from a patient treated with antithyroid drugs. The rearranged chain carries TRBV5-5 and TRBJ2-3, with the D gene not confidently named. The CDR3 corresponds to CASSPLRGTDTQYF. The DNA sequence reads TGTGCCAGCAGCCCGCTGAGAGGTACAGATACGCAGTATTTT.